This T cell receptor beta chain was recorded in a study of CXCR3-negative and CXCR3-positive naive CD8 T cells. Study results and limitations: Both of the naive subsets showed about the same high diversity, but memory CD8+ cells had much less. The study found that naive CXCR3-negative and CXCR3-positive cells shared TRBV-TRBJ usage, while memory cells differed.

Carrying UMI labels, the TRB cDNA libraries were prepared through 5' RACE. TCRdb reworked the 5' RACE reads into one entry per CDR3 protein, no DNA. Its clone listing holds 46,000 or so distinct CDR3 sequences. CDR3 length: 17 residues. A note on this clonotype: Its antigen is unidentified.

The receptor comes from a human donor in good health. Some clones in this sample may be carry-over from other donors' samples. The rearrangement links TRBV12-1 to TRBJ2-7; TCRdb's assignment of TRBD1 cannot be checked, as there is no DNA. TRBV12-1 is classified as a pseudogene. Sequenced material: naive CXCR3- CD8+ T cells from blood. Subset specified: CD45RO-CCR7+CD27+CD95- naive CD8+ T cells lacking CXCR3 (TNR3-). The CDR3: CASSWNLPPRPRFEQYF.